This TCR beta chain was identified in a study of blood T cell repertoires in COVID-19. About the study: The samples span acute and convalescent COVID-19 from the United States, Italy and Spain. The analysed material was cDNA or gDNA that came from T cells, B-cell-depleted T cells, or PBMCs.

Trimming stripped 4 bases from V and 4 bases from J, with 7 bases between. CDR1 and CDR2 (germline): SQVTM, ANQGSEA. The CDR3 runs 11 residues. Libraries were prepared by immunoSEQ multiplex PCR; TCRdb keeps only in-frame clonotypes and omits some of them. The table includes about 200,000 clones, around 90% detected once. Source material: peripheral blood. The chain uses TRBV29-1 and TRBJ1-1; D is ambiguous. The source is a man in his 60s with COVID-19, enrolled during active disease. The CDR3 DNA reads TGCAGCGTTGCCGAGGCCACTGAAGCTTTCTTT. Encoded protein: CSVAEATEAFF.